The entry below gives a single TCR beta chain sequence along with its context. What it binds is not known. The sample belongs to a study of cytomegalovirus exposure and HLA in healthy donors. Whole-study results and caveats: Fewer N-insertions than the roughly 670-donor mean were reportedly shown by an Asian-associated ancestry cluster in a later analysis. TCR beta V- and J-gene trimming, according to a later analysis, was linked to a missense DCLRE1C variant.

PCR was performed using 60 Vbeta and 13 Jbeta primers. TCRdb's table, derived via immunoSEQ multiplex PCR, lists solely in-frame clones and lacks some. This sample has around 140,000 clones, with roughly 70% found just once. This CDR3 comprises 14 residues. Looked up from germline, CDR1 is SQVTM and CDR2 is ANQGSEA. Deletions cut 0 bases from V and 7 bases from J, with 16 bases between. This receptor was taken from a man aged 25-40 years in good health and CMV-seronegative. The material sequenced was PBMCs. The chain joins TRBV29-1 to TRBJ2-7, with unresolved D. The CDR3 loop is CSVEDPLTRGEQYF. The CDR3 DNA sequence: TGCAGCGTTGAAGATCCCTTAACTCGAGGAGAGCAGTACTTC.